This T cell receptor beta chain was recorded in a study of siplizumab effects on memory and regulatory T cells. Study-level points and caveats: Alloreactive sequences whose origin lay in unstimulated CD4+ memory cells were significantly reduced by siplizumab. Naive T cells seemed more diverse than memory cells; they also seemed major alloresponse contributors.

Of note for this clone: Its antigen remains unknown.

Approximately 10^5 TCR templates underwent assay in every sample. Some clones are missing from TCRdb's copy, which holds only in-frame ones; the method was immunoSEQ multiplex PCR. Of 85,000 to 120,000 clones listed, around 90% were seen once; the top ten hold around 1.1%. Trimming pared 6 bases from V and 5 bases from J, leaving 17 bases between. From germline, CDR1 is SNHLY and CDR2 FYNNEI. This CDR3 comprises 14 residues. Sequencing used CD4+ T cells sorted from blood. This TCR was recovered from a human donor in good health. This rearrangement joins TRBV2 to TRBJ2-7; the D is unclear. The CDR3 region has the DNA TGTGCCAGCAGGAGGCAGGAAGTTGAGGACGAGCAGTACTTC. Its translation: CASRRQEVEDEQYF.